This T cell receptor (beta chain) was identified in a study of cytomegalovirus exposure and HLA in healthy donors. Whole-study results and caveats: The classifier was said to identify cytomegalovirus status with high specificity and sensitivity.

Profiling relied on immunoSEQ multiplex PCR, and the TCRdb table lists in-frame clones only, not all of them. The data contain roughly 220,000 clones, over 80% of them singletons. As concerns this clone: Its antigen is not known. One end of the junction does not line up with germline, which may come from a read error.

The receptor comes from a young woman in good health and CMV-seropositive. Sequenced input: PBMCs.

In DNA, the CDR3 is TGTGCTAGCAGCTACGACCAGAGCTCCTACGAGCAGTACTTC. It specifies CASSYDQSSYEQYF. V gene TRBV7-7 combines with J gene TRBJ2-7; D uncertain. CDR1 is SSHAT and CDR2 is FNYEAQ in the germline V gene (reference sequence). CDR3 size: 14 residues.